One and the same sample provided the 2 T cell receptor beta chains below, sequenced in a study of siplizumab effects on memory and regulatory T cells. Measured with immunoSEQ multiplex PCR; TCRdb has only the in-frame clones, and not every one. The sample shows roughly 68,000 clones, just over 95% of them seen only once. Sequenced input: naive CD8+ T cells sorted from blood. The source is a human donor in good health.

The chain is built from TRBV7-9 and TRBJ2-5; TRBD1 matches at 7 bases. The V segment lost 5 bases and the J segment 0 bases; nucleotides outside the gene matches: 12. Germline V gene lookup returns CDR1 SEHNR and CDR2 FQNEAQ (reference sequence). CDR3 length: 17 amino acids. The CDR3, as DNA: TGTGCCAGCAGCCCTTGGACAGGTTCACTGTACCAAGAGACCCAGTACTTC. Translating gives CASSPWTGSLYQETQYF.

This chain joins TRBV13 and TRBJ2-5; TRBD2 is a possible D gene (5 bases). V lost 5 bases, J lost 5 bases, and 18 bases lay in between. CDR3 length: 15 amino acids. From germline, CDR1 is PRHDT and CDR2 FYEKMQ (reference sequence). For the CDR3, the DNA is TGTGCCAGCAGCGCACGACAACTAGTGAGGGAGACCCAGTACTTC. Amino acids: CASSARQLVRETQYF.